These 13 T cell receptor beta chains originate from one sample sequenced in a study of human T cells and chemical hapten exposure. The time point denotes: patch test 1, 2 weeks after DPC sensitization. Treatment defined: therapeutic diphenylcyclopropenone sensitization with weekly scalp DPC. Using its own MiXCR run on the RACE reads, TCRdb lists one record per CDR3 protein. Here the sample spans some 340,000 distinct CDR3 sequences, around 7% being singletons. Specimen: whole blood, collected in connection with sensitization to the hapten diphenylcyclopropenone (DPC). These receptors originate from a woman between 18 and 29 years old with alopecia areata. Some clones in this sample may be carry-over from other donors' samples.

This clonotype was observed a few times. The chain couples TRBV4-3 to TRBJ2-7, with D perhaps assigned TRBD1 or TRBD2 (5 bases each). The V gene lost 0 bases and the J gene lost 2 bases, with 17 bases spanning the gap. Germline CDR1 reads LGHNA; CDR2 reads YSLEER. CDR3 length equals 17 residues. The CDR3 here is CASSQDHRQDFPYEQYF. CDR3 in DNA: TGCGCCAGCAGCCAAGATCACAGGCAGGACTTCCCCTACGAGCAGTACTTC.

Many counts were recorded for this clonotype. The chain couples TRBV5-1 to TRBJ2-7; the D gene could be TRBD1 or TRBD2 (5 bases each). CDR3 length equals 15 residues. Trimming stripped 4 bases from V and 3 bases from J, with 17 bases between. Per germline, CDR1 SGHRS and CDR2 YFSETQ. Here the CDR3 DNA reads TGCGCCAGCAGCGACGGCGATGGGGGTATCTACGAGCAGTACTTC. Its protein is CASSDGDGGIYEQYF.

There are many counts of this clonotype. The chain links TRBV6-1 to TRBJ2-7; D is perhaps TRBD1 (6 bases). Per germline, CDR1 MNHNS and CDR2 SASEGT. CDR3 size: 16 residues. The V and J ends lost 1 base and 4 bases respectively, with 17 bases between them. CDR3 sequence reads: CASSEETTGLDYEQYF. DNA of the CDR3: TGTGCCAGCAGTGAAGAAACTACAGGGCTAGATTACGAGCAGTACTTC.

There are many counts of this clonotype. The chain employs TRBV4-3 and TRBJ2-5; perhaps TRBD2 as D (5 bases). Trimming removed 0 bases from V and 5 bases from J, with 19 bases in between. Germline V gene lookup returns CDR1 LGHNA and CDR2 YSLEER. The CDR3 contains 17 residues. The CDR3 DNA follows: TGCGCCAGCAGCCAAGATCGGGGAATACTCCCTAGGGAGACCCAGTACTTC. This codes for CASSQDRGILPRETQYF.

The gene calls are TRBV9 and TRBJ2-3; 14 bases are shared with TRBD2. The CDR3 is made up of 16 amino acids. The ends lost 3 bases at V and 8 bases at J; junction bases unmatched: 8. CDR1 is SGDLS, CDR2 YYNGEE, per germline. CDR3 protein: CASSARGLAGAVTQYF. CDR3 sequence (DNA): TGTGCCAGCAGCGCCCGGGGACTAGCGGGGGCTGTTACGCAGTATTTT. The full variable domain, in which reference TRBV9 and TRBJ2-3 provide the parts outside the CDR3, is DSGVTQTPKHLITATGQRVTLRCSPRSGDLSVYWYQQSLDQGLQFLIQYYNGEERAKGNILERFSAQQFPDLHSELNLSSLELGDSALYFCASSARGLAGAVTQYFGPGTRLTVL.

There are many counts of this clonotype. The CDR3 DNA sequence: TGTGCCATCGCGGGCAGGGTTGCAGATACGCAGTATTTT. Its protein is CAIAGRVADTQYF. The rearrangement joins TRBV10-3 to TRBJ2-3; D possibly matches TRBD1 or TRBD2 (5 bases each). V lost 8 bases, J lost 4 bases, and 13 bases lay in between. The length of the CDR3 is 13 residues. Germline assignment: CDR1 ENHRY and CDR2 SYGVKD.

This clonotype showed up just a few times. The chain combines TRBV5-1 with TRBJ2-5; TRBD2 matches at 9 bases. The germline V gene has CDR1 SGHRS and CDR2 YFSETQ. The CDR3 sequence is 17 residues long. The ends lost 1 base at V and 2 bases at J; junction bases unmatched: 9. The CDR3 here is CASSLLSRAGGQETQYF. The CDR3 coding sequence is TGCGCCAGCAGCTTGTTGTCGCGAGCGGGGGGACAAGAGACCCAGTACTTC.

CDR3 bases: TGTGCCAGCAGCTTATACGTCGGCAGGGCAACTAATGAAAAACTGTTTTTT. Protein: CASSLYVGRATNEKLFF. The rearrangement uses TRBV7-2 and TRBJ1-4, with TRBD1 as a possible D gene (5 bases). The CDR3 sequence is 17 residues long. Trimming shortened V by 2 bases and J by 0 bases, and 13 bases separated the two germline ends. Germline V gene lookup returns CDR1 SGHTA and CDR2 FQGNSA.

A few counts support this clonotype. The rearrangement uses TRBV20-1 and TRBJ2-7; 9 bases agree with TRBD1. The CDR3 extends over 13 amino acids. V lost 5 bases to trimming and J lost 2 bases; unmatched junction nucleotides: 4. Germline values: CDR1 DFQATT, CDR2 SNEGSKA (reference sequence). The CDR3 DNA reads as TGCAGTGCTCCGGGACAGGGTGCCTACGAGCAGTACTTC. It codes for CSAPGQGAYEQYF.

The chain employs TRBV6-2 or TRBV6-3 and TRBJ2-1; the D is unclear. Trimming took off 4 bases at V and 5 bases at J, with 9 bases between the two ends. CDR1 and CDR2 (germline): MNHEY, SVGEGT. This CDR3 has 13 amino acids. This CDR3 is CASSSAVDNEQFF. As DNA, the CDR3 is TGTGCCAGCAGTTCGGCGGTCGACAATGAGCAGTTCTTC.

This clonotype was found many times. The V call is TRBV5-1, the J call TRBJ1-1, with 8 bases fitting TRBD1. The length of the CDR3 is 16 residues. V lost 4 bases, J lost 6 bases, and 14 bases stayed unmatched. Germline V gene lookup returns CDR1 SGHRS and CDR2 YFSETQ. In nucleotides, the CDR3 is TGCGCCAGCAGCCGTACAGGGGGTCGGAATTCTGCTGAAGCTTTCTTT. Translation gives CASSRTGGRNSAEAFF.

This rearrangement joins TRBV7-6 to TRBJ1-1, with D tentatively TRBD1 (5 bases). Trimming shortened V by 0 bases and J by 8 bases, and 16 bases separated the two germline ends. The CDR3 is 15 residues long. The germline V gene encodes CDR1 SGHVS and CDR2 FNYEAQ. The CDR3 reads CASSLANSNKGEAFF. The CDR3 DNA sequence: TGTGCCAGCAGCTTAGCGAACAGCAACAAGGGGGAAGCTTTCTTT.

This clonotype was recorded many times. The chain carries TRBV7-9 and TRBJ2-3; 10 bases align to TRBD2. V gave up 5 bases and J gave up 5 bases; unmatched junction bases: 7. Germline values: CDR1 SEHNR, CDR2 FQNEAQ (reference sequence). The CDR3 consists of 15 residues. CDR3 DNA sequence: TGTGCCAGCAGCGGTAGCGGGGGGTTTGGAGATACGCAGTATTTT. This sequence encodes CASSGSGGFGDTQYF.